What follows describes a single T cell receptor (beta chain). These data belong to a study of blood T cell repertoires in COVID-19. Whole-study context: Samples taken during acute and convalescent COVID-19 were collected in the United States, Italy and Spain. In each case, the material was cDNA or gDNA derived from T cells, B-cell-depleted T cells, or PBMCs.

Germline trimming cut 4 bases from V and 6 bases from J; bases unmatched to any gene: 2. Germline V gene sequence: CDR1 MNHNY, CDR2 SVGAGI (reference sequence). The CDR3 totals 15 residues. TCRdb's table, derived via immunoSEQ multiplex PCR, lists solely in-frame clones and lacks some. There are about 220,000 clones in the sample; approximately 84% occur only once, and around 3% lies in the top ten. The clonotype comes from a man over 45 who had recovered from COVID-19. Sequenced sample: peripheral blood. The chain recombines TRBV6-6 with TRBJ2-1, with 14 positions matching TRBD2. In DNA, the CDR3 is TGTGCCAGCAGTTTTGGACTAGCGGGAGGCAATGAGCAGTTCTTC. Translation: CASSFGLAGGNEQFF.